One sample yielded the 11 T cell receptor beta chains listed below, sequenced in a study of PD-1 blockade in classical Hodgkin lymphoma. Time point in this sample: cycle 4 day 1 (C4D1), after less than seven weeks of nivolumab. Brentuximab vedotin exposure varied, and every patient relapsed after autologous stem cell transplantation. Magnetic negative selection of thawed PBMCs yielded the CD8+ T cells. The repertoire was sequenced with immunoSEQ multiplex PCR; TCRdb's copy has only in-frame clones and lacks some. This table holds fewer than 10,000 clones, roughly 80% found once. The starting material was CD8+ T cells from blood, obtained before the fourth cycle of nivolumab. The receptors derive from a human donor with classical Hodgkin lymphoma.

V is TRBV6-6 and J is TRBJ2-7; 10 bases align to TRBD1. Trimming took 5 bases from V and 6 from J; bases not matched to a gene: 7. This CDR3 has 14 amino acids. The V gene's germline CDR1 is MNHNY and CDR2 SVGAGI (reference sequence). CDR3 DNA sequence: TGTGCCAGCAGTGCCGGACAGGGGGAAGGCGAGCAGTACTTC. Translated: CASSAGQGEGEQYF.

The V call is TRBV10-3, the J call TRBJ2-4; 12 bases fit TRBD2. The V gene's germline CDR1 is ENHRY and CDR2 SYGVKD. CDR3 size: 18 residues. After removal of 8 bases from V and 3 bases from J, the junction contained 14 bases not matched to a gene. DNA of the CDR3: TGTGCCATCGCCCGCCGGGCTAGCGGGGGGGCCGGCAAAAACATTCAGTACTTC. This gives the protein CAIARRASGGAGKNIQYF.

This sequence joins TRBV19 and TRBJ2-1, with TRBD1 identical over 7 bases. The CDR3 is made up of 14 amino acids. The J segment lost 2 bases and the V segment lost 8 bases, leaving 6 bases of the junction unmatched. Per germline, CDR1 LNHDA and CDR2 SQIVND (reference sequence). This chain's CDR3 is CASQAGTAYNEQFF. Here the CDR3 DNA reads TGTGCCAGTCAAGCCGGGACAGCCTACAATGAGCAGTTCTTC.

The V call is TRBV6-4, the J call TRBJ1-5, with TRBD1 matching 8 bases. The CDR3 is 14 residues long. CDR1 and CDR2 from the germline V gene are MRHNA and SNTAGT. V gave up 6 bases and J gave up 6 bases; unmatched junction bases: 7. For the CDR3, the DNA is TGTGCCAGCAGCCCGACAGGGGAAAGTCAGCCCCAGCATTTT. Translation gives CASSPTGESQPQHF.

This chain links TRBV9 with TRBJ2-6; D is uncertain. V lost 2 bases to trimming and J lost 0 bases, with 6 bases between them. The CDR3 has 15 amino acids. The germline V gene encodes CDR1 SGDLS and CDR2 YYNGEE. This chain's CDR3 is CASSVEVSGANVLTF. CDR3 in DNA: TGTGCCAGCAGCGTCGAAGTCTCTGGGGCCAACGTCCTGACTTTC. The full variable domain, with the rest looked up from reference TRBV9 and TRBJ2-6, is DSGVTQTPKHLITATGQRVTLRCSPRSGDLSVYWYQQSLDQGLQFLIQYYNGEERAKGNILERFSAQQFPDLHSELNLSSLELGDSALYFCASSVEVSGANVLTFGAGSRLTVL.

A single count supports this clone. The rearrangement links TRBV5-6 to TRBJ2-1, with 13 positions matching TRBD2. Germline CDR1 reads SGHDT; CDR2 reads YYEEEE. The CDR3 has 17 residues. V lost 2 bases to trimming and J lost 4 bases; unmatched junction nucleotides: 6. CDR3 DNA: TGTGCCAGCAGCTTCAGACTAGCGGGGGGTCCGTACAATGAGCAGTTCTTC. This translates into CASSFRLAGGPYNEQFF.

This chain links TRBV7-2 with TRBJ2-5, with D hard to call. Trimming took off 0 bases at V and 4 bases at J, with 9 bases between the two ends. Per germline, CDR1 SGHTA and CDR2 FQGNSA. The CDR3 is 14 residues long. The DNA of the CDR3 is TGTGCCAGCAGCTTAGCTAGAGCCCGAGAGACCCAGTACTTC. This sequence encodes CASSLARARETQYF.

This sequence joins TRBV6-1 and TRBJ2-7, with D hard to call. Germline CDR1 is MNHNS and CDR2 is SASEGT. V was trimmed by 6 bases and J by 3 bases, leaving 6 bases between them. CDR3 length: 11 residues. The CDR3 DNA reads as TGTGCCAGCAGACTCCTCTACGAGCAGTACTTC. Translation: CASRLLYEQYF.

This chain uses TRBV27 with TRBJ1-2, with D tentatively TRBD1 (6 bases). Germline loops: CDR1 MNHEY, CDR2 SMNVEV (reference sequence). Deletions cut 7 bases from V and 0 bases from J, with 18 bases between. The CDR3 is 16 amino acids. The DNA for the CDR3 is TGTGCCAGCACCCCGGTCGGGGGCCGAGCTAACTATGGCTACACCTTC. Translation gives CASTPVGGRANYGYTF.

The chain couples TRBV7-9 to TRBJ2-6; 9 nucleotides line up with TRBD1. With 4 bases clipped from V and 2 bases from J, the junction kept 12 bases outside the gene matches. The length of the CDR3 is 19 residues. Germline CDR1 SEHNR, CDR2 FQNEAQ (reference sequence). In DNA form, the CDR3 reads TGTGCCAGCAGCTCCCTGATGGGGGACAGGGCTCCTGGGGCCAACGTCCTGACTTTC. It is translated as CASSSLMGDRAPGANVLTF. Complete variable domain (other parts from reference TRBV7-9 and TRBJ2-6): DTGVSQNPRHKITKRGQNVTFRCDPISEHNRLYWYRQTLGQGPEFLTYFQNEAQLEKSRLLSDRFSAERPKGSFSTLEIQRTEQGDSAMYLCASSSLMGDRAPGANVLTFGAGSRLTVL.

This clone was detected once. This sequence joins TRBV7-8 and TRBJ2-7; D is unresolved. The CDR3 loop spans 11 amino acids. CDR1 is SGHVS, CDR2 FQNEAQ, per germline. The germline V and J ends were trimmed by 4 bases and 3 bases, with 4 bases remaining between them. The DNA for the CDR3 is TGTGCCAGCAGCTCATACTACGAGCAGTACTTC. Translating it yields CASSSYYEQYF.